The 22 T cell receptor beta chains below all came from one sample that was sequenced in a study of blood T cell repertoires in COVID-19. Generated by immunoSEQ multiplex PCR, the TCRdb table keeps only in-frame clones and is missing some. The sample has under 300,000 clones, about 76% seen once. Sample: peripheral blood. Receptors were obtained from a woman aged 55-69 years with active or convalescent COVID-19.

CDR3 protein: CASSQAGVGSGNTIYF. In nucleotides, the CDR3 is TGTGCCAGCAGCCAAGCGGGGGTTGGCTCTGGAAACACCATATATTTT. The V gene is TRBV3-1 (or the pseudogene TRBV3-2), the J gene TRBJ1-3; D possibly corresponds to TRBD1 (5 bases). With 1 base removed from V and 0 bases from J, the gap between germline ends came to 10 bases. This CDR3 spans 16 amino acids. Germline lookup yields CDR1 LGHDT and CDR2 YNNKEL (reference sequence).

V is TRBV7-3 and J is TRBJ2-3, with 9 bases that match TRBD2. The CDR3 is 16 amino acids. Germline CDR1 is SGHTA and CDR2 is FQGTGA. V shed 0 bases and J 1 base; nucleotides not matched to a gene: 2. This CDR3 is CASSLTASGGTDTQYF. CDR3 DNA: TGTGCCAGCAGCTTAACCGCTAGCGGGGGCACAGATACGCAGTATTTT. The full variable domain, with the rest looked up from reference TRBV7-3 and TRBJ2-3, is GAGVSQTPSNKVTEKGKYVELRCDPISGHTALYWYRQSLGQGPEFLIYFQGTGAADDSGLPNDRFFAVRPEGSVSTLKIQRTERGDSAVYLCASSLTASGGTDTQYFGPGTRLTVL.

V usage is TRBV7-3 and J usage is TRBJ1-5, with a possible D match to TRBD1 (5 bases). The V gene's germline CDR1 is SGHTA and CDR2 FQGTGA. CDR3 length: 13 residues. V gave up 1 base and J gave up 8 bases, with 9 bases separating them. The CDR3 nucleotides are TGTGCCAGCAGCTTAAGCAGGGCTAAGCCCCAGCATTTT. It specifies CASSLSRAKPQHF.

V gene TRBV4-3 combines with J gene TRBJ2-1; 7 positions agree with TRBD1. V dropped 1 base and J dropped 3; count of bases not matched to a gene: 6. CDR3 length: 16 residues. Germline lookup yields CDR1 LGHNA and CDR2 YSLEER. As DNA, the CDR3 is TGCGCCAGCAGCCAAGGACACAGGGGATTCTACAATGAGCAGTTCTTC. This sequence encodes CASSQGHRGFYNEQFF.

This clone was seen only once. This chain links TRBV12-3 or TRBV12-4 with TRBJ1-5; D unresolved. This CDR3 has 13 residues. V dropped 8 bases and J dropped 5 bases, with 13 bases sitting between them. CDR3 region: CASDFGGYQPQHF. The CDR3 DNA follows: TGTGCCAGCGACTTCGGAGGGTATCAGCCCCAGCATTTT.

This clone was detected only a few times. The rearrangement uses TRBV7-9 and TRBJ2-2; D is perhaps TRBD2 (6 bases). Germline-derived CDR1 and CDR2 are SEHNR and FQNEAQ (reference sequence). The ends were cut back, 3 bases at V and 0 bases at J, with 17 bases in the middle. The CDR3 has 18 residues. CDR3 loop: CASSLLGGPTANTGELFF. The CDR3 nucleotides are TGTGCCAGCAGCTTGTTGGGAGGACCGACTGCGAACACCGGGGAGCTGTTTTTT.

The chain combines TRBV19 with TRBJ1-1; D is unresolved. The CDR3 is made up of 15 amino acids. CDR1 is LNHDA and CDR2 is SQIVND in the germline V gene (reference sequence). CDR3 loop: CATTHRGYMNTEAFF. CDR3 sequence (DNA): TGTGCTACAACACACCGCGGGTACATGAACACTGAAGCTTTCTTT.

The chain combines TRBV7-9 with TRBJ1-5; 7 positions agree with TRBD1. This CDR3 comprises 13 residues. The V segment lost 5 bases and the J segment 13 bases; nucleotides outside the gene matches: 11. The germline V gene encodes CDR1 SEHNR and CDR2 FQNEAQ (reference sequence). CDR3 in DNA: TGTGCCAGCAGCGAGGGGCTCAGGGGGGCTCAGCATTTT. Its protein is CASSEGLRGAQHF.

The chain joins TRBV13 to TRBJ2-7; the match to TRBD2 covers 10 bases. The CDR3 has 13 amino acids. Germline V lookup: CDR1 PRHDT, CDR2 FYEKMQ (reference sequence). Trimming cost V 8 bases and J 4 bases; bases outside gene matches: 5. As DNA, the CDR3 is TGTGCCAGCGTCCTAGCGGGGGAGTACGAGCAGTACTTC. Its protein is CASVLAGEYEQYF.

The chain employs TRBV5-6 and TRBJ1-2; TRBD1 aligns across 7 bases. Trimming took 4 bases from V and 4 from J; bases not matched to a gene: 7. CDR3 length equals 14 residues. The germline V gene encodes CDR1 SGHDT and CDR2 YYEEEE. The CDR3 here is CASSNRDRPYGYTF. For the CDR3, the DNA is TGTGCCAGCAGCAACCGGGACAGACCCTATGGCTACACCTTC.

This chain connects TRBV7-9 to TRBJ2-5, with TRBD2 identical over 7 bases. Looked up from germline, CDR1 is SEHNR and CDR2 is FQNEAQ (reference sequence). The CDR3 spans 15 residues. J gave up 0 bases and V 6 bases, and 7 bases lay outside the gene matches. The CDR3 spells CASSLIGGDQETQYF. CDR3 DNA: TGTGCCAGCAGTTTAATTGGGGGGGACCAAGAGACCCAGTACTTC.

This chain uses TRBV5-6 with TRBJ1-1; 9 nucleotides match TRBD1. V dropped 4 bases and J dropped 3; count of bases not matched to a gene: 10. The CDR3 loop spans 16 amino acids. Germline V gene sequence: CDR1 SGHDT, CDR2 YYEEEE. The CDR3 spells CASSDGDRAVDTEAFF. CDR3 bases: TGTGCCAGCAGCGATGGGGACAGGGCGGTGGACACTGAAGCTTTCTTT.

The chain joins TRBV19 to TRBJ2-5; 9 bases are a match to TRBD1. With 5 bases clipped from V and 3 bases from J, the junction kept 7 bases outside the gene matches. The CDR3 runs 15 residues. In germline, CDR1 is LNHDA, CDR2 SQIVND (reference sequence). The CDR3 nucleotides read TGTGCCAGTAGTCGATTGGGACAGGGAGAAGAGACCCAGTACTTC. Encoded protein: CASSRLGQGEETQYF.

V is TRBV7-2 and J is TRBJ2-7; 11 bases are shared with TRBD2. The V gene's germline CDR1 is SGHTA and CDR2 FQGNSA. The junction had 3 bases not matched to a gene; V was cut back by 4 bases and J by 4 bases. The CDR3 loop spans 14 amino acids. CDR3 sequence: CASSYLAGGYEQYF. As DNA, the CDR3 is TGTGCCAGCAGCTACCTAGCGGGGGGATACGAGCAGTACTTC.

V usage is TRBV10-1 and J usage is TRBJ1-2; D not certain. Germline V gene lookup returns CDR1 WNHNN and CDR2 SYGVQD (reference sequence). The V end was cut by 0 bases, the J end by 5 bases, with 7 bases between. This CDR3 has 13 amino acids. The CDR3 loop is CASSESGRYGYTF. The CDR3 DNA follows: TGCGCCAGCAGTGAGTCCGGGAGGTATGGCTACACCTTC.

The J gene is TRBJ2-7, the V gene TRBV14, with 7 bases matching TRBD1. Germline CDR1 and CDR2: SGHDN and FVKESK. This CDR3 is 15 amino acids long. The trim removed 5 bases at V and 0 bases at J, leaving 7 bases unmatched. CDR3 sequence reads: CASSERTGVSYEQYF. The CDR3 region has the DNA TGTGCCAGCAGCGAAAGGACAGGCGTCTCCTACGAGCAGTACTTC.

This chain connects TRBV6-2 or TRBV6-3 to TRBJ2-2; 14 bases line up with TRBD2. The CDR3 contains 17 residues. CDR1 MNHEY and CDR2 SVGEGT come from the germline V gene. The J segment lost 7 bases and the V segment lost 5 bases, leaving 9 bases of the junction unmatched. The CDR3 DNA follows: TGTGCCAGCAGTCCGGGACTAGCGGGGGTCTTAGGCGGGGAGCTGTTTTTT. Its protein product is CASSPGLAGVLGGELFF.

The gene calls are TRBV6-6 and TRBJ1-2; D is possibly TRBD1 (5 bases). The CDR3 length is 15 residues. Germline CDR1 is MNHNY and CDR2 is SVGAGI (reference sequence). V dropped 7 bases and J dropped 0 bases, with 15 bases sitting between them. CDR3 sequence: CASTLTGPANYGYTF. The CDR3 DNA reads as TGTGCCAGCACCCTTACAGGACCGGCTAACTATGGCTACACCTTC.

CDR3 region: CASSIPRQGEANYGYTF. In nucleotides, the CDR3 is TGTGCCAGTAGTATTCCCCGACAGGGTGAGGCTAACTATGGCTACACCTTC. V gene TRBV19 combines with J gene TRBJ1-2, with 7 bases identical to TRBD1. Per germline, CDR1 LNHDA and CDR2 SQIVND (reference sequence). V shed 3 bases and J 0 bases; nucleotides not matched to a gene: 10. This CDR3 spans 17 amino acids. Drawing the rest from reference TRBV19 and TRBJ1-2, the complete variable domain is DGGITQSPKYLFRKEGQNVTLSCEQNLNHDAMYWYRQDPGQGLRLIYYSQIVNDFQKGDIAEGYSVSREKKESFPLTVTSAQKNPTAFYLCASSIPRQGEANYGYTFGSGTRLTVV.

V and J are TRBV12-5 and TRBJ2-1; 9 bases align to TRBD1. With 5 bases clipped from V and 6 bases from J, the junction kept 5 bases outside the gene matches. This CDR3 has 14 amino acids. Per germline, CDR1 LGHNT and CDR2 FRNRAP. The CDR3 bases are TGTGCTAGTGGTCTCGGGACAGGGAGCAATGAGCAGTTCTTC. This codes for CASGLGTGSNEQFF.

The chain employs TRBV5-5 and TRBJ2-7; D gene ambiguous. The germline V and J ends were trimmed by 4 bases and 4 bases, with 12 bases remaining between them. Germline V gene lookup returns CDR1 SGHKS and CDR2 YYEKEE (reference sequence). The CDR3 totals 13 residues. CDR3 sequence: CASSPQSLYEQYF. CDR3 sequence (DNA): TGTGCCAGCAGCCCCCAGTCCCTTTACGAGCAGTACTTC.

The chain has TRBV20-1 and TRBJ1-2; D remains ambiguous. This CDR3 is built from 11 residues. V shed 5 bases and J shed 6 bases, with 10 bases lying between them. Germline values: CDR1 DFQATT, CDR2 SNEGSKA (reference sequence). The CDR3 nucleotides are TGCAGTGCTCGGAGTTCCCATGGCTACACCTTC. Translating it yields CSARSSHGYTF.